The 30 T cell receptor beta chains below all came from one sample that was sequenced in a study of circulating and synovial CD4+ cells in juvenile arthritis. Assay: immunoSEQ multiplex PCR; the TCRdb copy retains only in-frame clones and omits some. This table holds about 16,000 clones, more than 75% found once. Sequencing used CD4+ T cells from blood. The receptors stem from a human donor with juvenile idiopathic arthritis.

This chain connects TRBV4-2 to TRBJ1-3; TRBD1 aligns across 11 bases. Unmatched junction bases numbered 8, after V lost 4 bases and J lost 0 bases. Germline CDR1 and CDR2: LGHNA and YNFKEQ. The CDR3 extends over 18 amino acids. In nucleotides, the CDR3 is TGTGCCAGCAGCCGGGACGGACAGGGGGCGGACTCTGGAAACACCATATATTTT. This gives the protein CASSRDGQGADSGNTIYF.

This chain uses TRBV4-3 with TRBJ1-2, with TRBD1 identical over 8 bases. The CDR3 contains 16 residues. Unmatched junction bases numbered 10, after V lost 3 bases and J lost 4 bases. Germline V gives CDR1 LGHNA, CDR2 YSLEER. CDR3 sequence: CASSQETGVPAYGYTF. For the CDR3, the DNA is TGCGCCAGCAGCCAGGAGACAGGGGTGCCAGCCTATGGCTACACCTTC.

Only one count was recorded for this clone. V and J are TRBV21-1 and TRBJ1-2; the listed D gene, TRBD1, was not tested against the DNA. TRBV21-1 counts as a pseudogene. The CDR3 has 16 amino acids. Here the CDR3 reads CASSKTGTGSLYGYTF. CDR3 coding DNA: TGTGCCAGCAGCAAGACCGGGACAGGGAGTCTTTACGGCTACACCTTC.

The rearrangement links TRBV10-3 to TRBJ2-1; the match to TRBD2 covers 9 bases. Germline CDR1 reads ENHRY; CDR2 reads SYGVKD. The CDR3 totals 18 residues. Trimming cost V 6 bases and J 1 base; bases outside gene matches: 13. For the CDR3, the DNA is TGTGCCATCAGGACCGAGGGCGGGGGGGCCAGGTCCTACAATGAGCAGTTCTTC. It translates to CAIRTEGGGARSYNEQFF.

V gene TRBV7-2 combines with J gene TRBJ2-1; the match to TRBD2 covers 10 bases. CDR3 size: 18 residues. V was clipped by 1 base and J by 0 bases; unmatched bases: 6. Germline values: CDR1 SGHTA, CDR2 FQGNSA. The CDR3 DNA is TGTGCCAGCAGCTTAGAAAGCGGGGGGGAGAGCTCCTACAATGAGCAGTTCTTC. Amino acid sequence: CASSLESGGESSYNEQFF.

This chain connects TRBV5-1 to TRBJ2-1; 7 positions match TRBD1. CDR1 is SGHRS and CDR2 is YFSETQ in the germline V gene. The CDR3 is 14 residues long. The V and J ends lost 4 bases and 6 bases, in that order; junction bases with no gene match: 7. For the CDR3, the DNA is TGCGCCAGCAGCCGGACAGGCCGGGGCAATGAGCAGTTCTTC. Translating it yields CASSRTGRGNEQFF.

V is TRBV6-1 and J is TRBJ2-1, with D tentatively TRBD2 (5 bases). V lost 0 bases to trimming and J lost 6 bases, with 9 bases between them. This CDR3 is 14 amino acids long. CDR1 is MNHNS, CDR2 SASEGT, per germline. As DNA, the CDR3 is TGTGCCAGCAGTGAAGCGCGGGCGTTCAATGAGCAGTTCTTC. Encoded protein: CASSEARAFNEQFF.

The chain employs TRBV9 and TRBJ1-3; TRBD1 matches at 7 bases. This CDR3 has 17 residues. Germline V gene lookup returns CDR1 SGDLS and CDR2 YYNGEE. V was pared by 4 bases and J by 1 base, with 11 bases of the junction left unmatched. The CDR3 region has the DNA TGTGCCAGCAGCACGACGACAGGGTTCCGATCTGGAAACACCATATATTTT. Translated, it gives CASSTTTGFRSGNTIYF. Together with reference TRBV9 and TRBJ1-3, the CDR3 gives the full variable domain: DSGVTQTPKHLITATGQRVTLRCSPRSGDLSVYWYQQSLDQGLQFLIQYYNGEERAKGNILERFSAQQFPDLHSELNLSSLELGDSALYFCASSTTTGFRSGNTIYFGEGSWLTVV.

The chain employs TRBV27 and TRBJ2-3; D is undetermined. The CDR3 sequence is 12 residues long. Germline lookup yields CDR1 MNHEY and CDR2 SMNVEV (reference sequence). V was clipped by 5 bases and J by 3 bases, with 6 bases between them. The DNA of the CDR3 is TGTGCCAGCAGTCCCACAACAGATACGCAGTATTTT. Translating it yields CASSPTTDTQYF.

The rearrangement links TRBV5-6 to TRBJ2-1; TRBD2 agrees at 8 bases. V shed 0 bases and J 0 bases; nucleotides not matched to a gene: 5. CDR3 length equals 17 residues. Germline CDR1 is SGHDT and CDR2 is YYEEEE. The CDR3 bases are TGTGCCAGCAGCTTGGCCCCGGGGGGGATCTCCTACAATGAGCAGTTCTTC. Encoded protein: CASSLAPGGISYNEQFF.

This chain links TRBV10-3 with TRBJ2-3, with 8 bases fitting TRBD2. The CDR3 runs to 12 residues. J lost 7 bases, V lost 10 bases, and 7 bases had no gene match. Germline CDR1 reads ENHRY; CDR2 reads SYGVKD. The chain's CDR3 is CATGLGEYTQYF. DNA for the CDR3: TGTGCCACGGGACTAGGAGAGTATACGCAGTATTTT.

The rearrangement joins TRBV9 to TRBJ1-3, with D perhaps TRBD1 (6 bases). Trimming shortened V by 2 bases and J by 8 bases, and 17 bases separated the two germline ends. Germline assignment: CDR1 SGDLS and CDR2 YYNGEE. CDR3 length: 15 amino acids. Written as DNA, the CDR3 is TGTGCCAGCAGCGTCCGCACAGGGATGGTGCACACCATATATTTT. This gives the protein CASSVRTGMVHTIYF.

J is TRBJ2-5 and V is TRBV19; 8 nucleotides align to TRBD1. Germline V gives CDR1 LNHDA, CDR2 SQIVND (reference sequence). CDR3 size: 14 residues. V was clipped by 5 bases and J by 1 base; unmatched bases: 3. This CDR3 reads CASSFQGAQETQYF. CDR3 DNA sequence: TGTGCCAGTAGTTTCCAGGGGGCCCAAGAGACCCAGTACTTC.

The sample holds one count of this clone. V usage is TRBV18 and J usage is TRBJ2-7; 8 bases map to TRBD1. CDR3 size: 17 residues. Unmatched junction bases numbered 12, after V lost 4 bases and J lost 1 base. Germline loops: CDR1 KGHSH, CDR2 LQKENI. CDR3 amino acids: CASSQLTTGGISYEQYF. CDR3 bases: TGTGCCAGCTCACAATTAACCACAGGGGGGATTTCCTACGAGCAGTACTTC. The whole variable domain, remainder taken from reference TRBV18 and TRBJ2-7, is NAGVMQNPRHLVRRRGQEARLRCSPMKGHSHVYWYRQLPEEGLKFMVYLQKENIIDESGMPKERFSAEFPKEGPSILRIQQVVRGDSAAYFCASSQLTTGGISYEQYFGPGTRLTVT.

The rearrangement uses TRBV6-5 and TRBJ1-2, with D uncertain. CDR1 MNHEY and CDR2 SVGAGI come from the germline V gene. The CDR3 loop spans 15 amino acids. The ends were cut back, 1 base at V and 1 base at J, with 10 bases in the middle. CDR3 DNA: TGTGCCAGCAGTTACTATCCGAAGCTTAACTATGGCTACACCTTC. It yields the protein CASSYYPKLNYGYTF.

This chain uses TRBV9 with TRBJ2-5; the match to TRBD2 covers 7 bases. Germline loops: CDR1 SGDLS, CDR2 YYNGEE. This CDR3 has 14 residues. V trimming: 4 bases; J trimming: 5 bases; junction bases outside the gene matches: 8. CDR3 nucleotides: TGTGCCAGCAGCCAAGACTTGGGGGGGGAGACCCAGTACTTC. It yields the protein CASSQDLGGETQYF.

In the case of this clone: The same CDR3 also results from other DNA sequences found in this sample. The CDR3 nucleotides are TGTGCCAGCAGCCAAGAAGGACAGCCTTATAGCTCCTATAATTCACCCCTCCACTTT. As protein: CASSQEGQPYSSYNSPLHF. The rearrangement uses TRBV14 and TRBJ1-6; perhaps TRBD1 as D (6 bases). Between the trimmed V and J ends, which lost 0 bases and 0 bases, there was a span of 15 bases. Germline lookup yields CDR1 SGHDN and CDR2 FVKESK. CDR3 length equals 19 residues.

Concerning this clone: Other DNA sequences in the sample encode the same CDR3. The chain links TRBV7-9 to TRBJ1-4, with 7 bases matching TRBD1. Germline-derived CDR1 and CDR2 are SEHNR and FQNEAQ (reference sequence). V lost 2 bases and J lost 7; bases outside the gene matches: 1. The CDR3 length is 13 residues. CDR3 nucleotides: TGTGCCAGCAGCTTAAGGACAGGTGAAAAACTGTTTTTT. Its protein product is CASSLRTGEKLFF. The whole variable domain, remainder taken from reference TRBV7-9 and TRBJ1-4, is DTGVSQNPRHKITKRGQNVTFRCDPISEHNRLYWYRQTLGQGPEFLTYFQNEAQLEKSRLLSDRFSAERPKGSFSTLEIQRTEQGDSAMYLCASSLRTGEKLFFGSGTQLSVL.

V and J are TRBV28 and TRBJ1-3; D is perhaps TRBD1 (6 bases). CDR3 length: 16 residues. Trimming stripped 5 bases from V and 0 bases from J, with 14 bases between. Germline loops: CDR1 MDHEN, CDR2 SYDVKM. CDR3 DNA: TGTGCCAGCAGTCCTCGGGGGGCTCCCTCTGGAAACACCATATATTTT. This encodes CASSPRGAPSGNTIYF.

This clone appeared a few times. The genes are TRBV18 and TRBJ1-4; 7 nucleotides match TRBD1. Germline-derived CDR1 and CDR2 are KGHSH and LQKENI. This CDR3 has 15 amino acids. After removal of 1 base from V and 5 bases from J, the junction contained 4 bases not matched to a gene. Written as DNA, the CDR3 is TGTGCCAGCTCACCACGCTCGACAGGGAATGAAAAACTGTTTTTT. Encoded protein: CASSPRSTGNEKLFF.

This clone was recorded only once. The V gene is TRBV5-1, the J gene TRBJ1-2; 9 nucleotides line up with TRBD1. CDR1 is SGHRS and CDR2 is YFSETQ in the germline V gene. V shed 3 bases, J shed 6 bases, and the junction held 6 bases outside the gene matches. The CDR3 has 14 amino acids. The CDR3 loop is CASSYDRGKDGYTF. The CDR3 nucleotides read TGCGCCAGCAGCTACGACAGGGGGAAGGATGGCTACACCTTC.

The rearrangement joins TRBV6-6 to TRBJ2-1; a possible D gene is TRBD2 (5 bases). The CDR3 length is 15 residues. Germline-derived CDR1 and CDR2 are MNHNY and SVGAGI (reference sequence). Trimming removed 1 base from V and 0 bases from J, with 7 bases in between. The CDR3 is CASSYLGSSYNEQFF. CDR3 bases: TGTGCCAGCAGTTACTTGGGGAGCTCCTACAATGAGCAGTTCTTC.

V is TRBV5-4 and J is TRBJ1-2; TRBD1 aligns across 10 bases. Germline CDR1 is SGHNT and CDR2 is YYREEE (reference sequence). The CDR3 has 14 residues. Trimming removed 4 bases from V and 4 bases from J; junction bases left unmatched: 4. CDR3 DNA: TGTGCCAGCAGCCCTTGGACAGGGGGCTATGGCTACACCTTC. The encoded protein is CASSPWTGGYGYTF.

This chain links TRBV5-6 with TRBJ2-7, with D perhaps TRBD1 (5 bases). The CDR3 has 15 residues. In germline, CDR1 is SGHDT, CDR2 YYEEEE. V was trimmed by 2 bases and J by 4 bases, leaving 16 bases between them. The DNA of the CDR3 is TGTGCCAGCAGCTTTCCCCAGGGCGCTGGGTACGAGCAGTACTTC. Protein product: CASSFPQGAGYEQYF.

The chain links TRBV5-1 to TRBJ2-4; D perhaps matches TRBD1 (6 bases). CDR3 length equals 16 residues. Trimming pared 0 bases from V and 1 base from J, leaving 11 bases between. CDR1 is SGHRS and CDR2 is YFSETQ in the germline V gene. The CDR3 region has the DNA TGCGCCAGCAGCTTGGAAGCAGGGGTCGCCAAAAACATTCAGTACTTC. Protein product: CASSLEAGVAKNIQYF.

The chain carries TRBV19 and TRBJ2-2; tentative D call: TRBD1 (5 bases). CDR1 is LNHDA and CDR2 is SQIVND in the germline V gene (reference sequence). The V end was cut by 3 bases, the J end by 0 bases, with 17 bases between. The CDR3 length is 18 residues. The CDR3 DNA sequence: TGTGCCAGTAGTATTGGACACAATAGATTTACGAACACCGGGGAGCTGTTTTTT. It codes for CASSIGHNRFTNTGELFF.

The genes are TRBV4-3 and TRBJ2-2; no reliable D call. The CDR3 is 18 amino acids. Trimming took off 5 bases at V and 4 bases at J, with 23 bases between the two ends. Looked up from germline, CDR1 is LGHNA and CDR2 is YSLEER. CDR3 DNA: TGCGCCAGCAGCTTGAGATCGACGGGTCCGTCTGGCACCGGGGAGCTGTTTTTT. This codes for CASSLRSTGPSGTGELFF.

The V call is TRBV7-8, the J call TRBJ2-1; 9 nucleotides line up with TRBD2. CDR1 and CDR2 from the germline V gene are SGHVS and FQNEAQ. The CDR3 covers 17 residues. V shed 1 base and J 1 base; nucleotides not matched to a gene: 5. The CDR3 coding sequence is TGTGCCAGCAGCTTAGGCGGGGGGGCCTTTTCCTACAATGAGCAGTTCTTC. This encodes CASSLGGGAFSYNEQFF.

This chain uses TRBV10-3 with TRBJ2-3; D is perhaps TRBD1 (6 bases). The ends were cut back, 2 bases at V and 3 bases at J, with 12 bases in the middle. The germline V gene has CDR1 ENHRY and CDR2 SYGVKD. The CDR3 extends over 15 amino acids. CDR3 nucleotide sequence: TGTGCCATCAGTGAGGGGCGCAGGGGAACAGATACGCAGTATTTT. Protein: CAISEGRRGTDTQYF.

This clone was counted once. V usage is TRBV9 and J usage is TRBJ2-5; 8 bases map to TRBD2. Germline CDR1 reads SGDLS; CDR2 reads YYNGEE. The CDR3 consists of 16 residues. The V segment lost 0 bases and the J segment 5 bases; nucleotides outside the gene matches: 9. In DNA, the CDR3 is TGTGCCAGCAGCGTAGCAGTCGGGGGGGCCATCGAGACCCAGTACTTC. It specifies CASSVAVGGAIETQYF.